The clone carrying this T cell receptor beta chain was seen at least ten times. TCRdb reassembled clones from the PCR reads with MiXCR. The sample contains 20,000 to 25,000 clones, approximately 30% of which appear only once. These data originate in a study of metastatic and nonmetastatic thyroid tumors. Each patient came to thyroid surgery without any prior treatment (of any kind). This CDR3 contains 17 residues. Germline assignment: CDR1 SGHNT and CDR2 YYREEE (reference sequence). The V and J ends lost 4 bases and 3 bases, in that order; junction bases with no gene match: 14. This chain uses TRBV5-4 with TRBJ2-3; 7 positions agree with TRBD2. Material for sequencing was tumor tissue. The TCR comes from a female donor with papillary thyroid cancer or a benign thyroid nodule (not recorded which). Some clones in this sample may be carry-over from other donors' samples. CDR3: CASSLGGSGYPTDTQYF. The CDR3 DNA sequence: TGTGCCAGCAGCCTGGGAGGGTCAGGGTATCCTACAGATACGCAGTATTTT.